This passage covers 24 T cell receptor beta chains from one sample sequenced in a study of blood T cell repertoires in COVID-19. TCRdb's copy holds only in-frame clones and misses some; the assay was immunoSEQ multiplex PCR. The sample lists some 96,000 clones; approximately 87% were seen once. Sequencing was done on a sample of peripheral blood. The receptors stem from a human donor in a cohort sampled during active COVID-19.

The gene calls are TRBV7-8 and TRBJ1-5; TRBD1 is a possible D gene (5 bases). V gave up 5 bases and J gave up 3 bases, with 14 bases separating them. The CDR3 length is 15 residues. Germline CDR1 SGHVS, CDR2 FQNEAQ. The CDR3 region is CASSPGGYHNQPQHF. CDR3 sequence (DNA): TGTGCCAGCAGCCCTGGGGGGTACCACAATCAGCCCCAGCATTTT.

The gene calls are TRBV28 and TRBJ2-3, with TRBD1 identical over 8 bases. The CDR3 is 14 residues long. The ends lost 6 bases at V and 8 bases at J; junction bases unmatched: 10. Germline loops: CDR1 MDHEN, CDR2 SYDVKM. CDR3 residues: CASRYGQGPVTQYF. The CDR3, as DNA: TGTGCCAGCAGGTATGGACAGGGTCCGGTTACGCAGTATTTT.

The chain carries TRBV5-1 and TRBJ1-1; tentatively, D is TRBD1 (5 bases). The CDR3 loop spans 15 amino acids. Trimming took off 4 bases at V and 5 bases at J, with 18 bases between the two ends. Germline CDR1 is SGHRS and CDR2 is YFSETQ. The CDR3 protein is CASSQQLVGGTEAFF. CDR3 DNA: TGCGCCAGCAGCCAACAGTTAGTGGGGGGGACTGAAGCTTTCTTT.

The chain links TRBV25-1 to TRBJ2-5; D is perhaps TRBD2 (5 bases). From germline, CDR1 is MGHDK and CDR2 SYGVNS. The germline V and J ends were trimmed by 3 bases and 7 bases, with 15 bases remaining between them. This CDR3 has 14 residues. This chain's CDR3 is CASSDPTVRGTQYF. The CDR3, as DNA: TGTGCCAGCAGTGACCCCACGGTCCGGGGGACCCAGTACTTC.

On this clone: In the same sample, other DNA sequences code for this CDR3. The genes are TRBV5-1 and TRBJ2-7; maybe TRBD1 (8 bases). Germline V lookup: CDR1 SGHRS, CDR2 YFSETQ. V was cut by 4 bases and J by 7 bases, with 15 bases left in between. The CDR3 totals 13 residues. In DNA form, the CDR3 reads TGCGCCAGCAGCCTCGGACAGGGAGGGGAGCAGTACTTC. Translated, it gives CASSLGQGGEQYF.

V usage is TRBV7-2 and J usage is TRBJ1-3; TRBD1 is a possible D gene (6 bases). V shed 3 bases and J shed 0 bases, with 12 bases lying between them. CDR3 length equals 16 residues. Germline V gene lookup returns CDR1 SGHTA and CDR2 FQGNSA. The CDR3 here is CASSFNRVSSGNTIYF. As DNA, the CDR3 is TGTGCCAGCAGCTTCAACAGGGTTAGCTCTGGAAACACCATATATTTT. The full variable domain, its missing parts supplied by reference TRBV7-2 and TRBJ1-3, is GAGVSQSPSNKVTEKGKDVELRCDPISGHTALYWYRQSLGQGLEFLIYFQGNSAPDKSGLPSDRFSAERTGGSVSTLTIQRTQQEDSAVYLCASSFNRVSSGNTIYFGEGSWLTVV.

The chain recombines TRBV19 with TRBJ1-5, with 9 bases lining up with TRBD1. The V segment lost 0 bases and the J segment 3 bases; nucleotides outside the gene matches: 9. The germline gives CDR1 LNHDA, CDR2 SQIVND (reference sequence). The CDR3 runs 18 residues. CDR3 protein: CASSIDSGDRDHNQPQHF. The CDR3 coding sequence is TGTGCCAGTAGTATAGATAGTGGGGACAGGGATCACAATCAGCCCCAGCATTTT.

Only a few counts were recorded for this clone. The chain has TRBV19 and TRBJ1-1; 10 positions agree with TRBD1. V gave up 5 bases and J gave up 7 bases; unmatched junction bases: 10. Germline loops: CDR1 LNHDA, CDR2 SQIVND (reference sequence). This CDR3 is 15 amino acids long. The CDR3 DNA follows: TGTGCCAGTAGTGCACAGACAGGGGGCTTGGGTGAAGCTTTCTTT. The encoded protein is CASSAQTGGLGEAFF.

The chain is built from TRBV7-9 and TRBJ2-1; 11 bases align to TRBD1. V shed 5 bases and J 9 bases; nucleotides not matched to a gene: 3. This CDR3 spans 13 amino acids. Germline lookup yields CDR1 SEHNR and CDR2 FQNEAQ (reference sequence). In DNA, the CDR3 is TGTGCCAGCAGCGGACAGGGGGCGGGTGAGCAGTTCTTC. It encodes CASSGQGAGEQFF.

The chain joins TRBV5-1 to TRBJ2-5; 8 nucleotides align to TRBD2. J gave up 1 base and V 0 bases, and 2 bases lay outside the gene matches. CDR1 and CDR2 (germline): SGHRS, YFSETQ. The CDR3 consists of 15 residues. The CDR3 DNA sequence: TGCGCCAGCAGCTTGGTTAGCGGGGCCCAAGAGACCCAGTACTTC. Translation: CASSLVSGAQETQYF.

The sample holds a few counts of this clone. The chain uses TRBV18 and TRBJ2-7, with D tentatively TRBD1 (5 bases). CDR1 and CDR2 from the germline V gene are KGHSH and LQKENI. This CDR3 contains 12 residues. Trimming removed 4 bases at V and 5 bases at J, with 9 bases between. CDR3 amino acids: CASSQGWNEQYF. CDR3 nucleotide sequence: TGTGCCAGCTCACAGGGGTGGAACGAGCAGTACTTC. Full variable domain (remainder filled in from reference TRBV18 and TRBJ2-7): NAGVMQNPRHLVRRRGQEARLRCSPMKGHSHVYWYRQLPEEGLKFMVYLQKENIIDESGMPKERFSAEFPKEGPSILRIQQVVRGDSAAYFCASSQGWNEQYFGPGTRLTVT.

The rearrangement links TRBV24-1 to TRBJ2-7; 9 nucleotides agree with TRBD1. CDR1 is KGHDR and CDR2 is SFDVKD in the germline V gene. CDR3 size: 16 residues. The J segment lost 5 bases and the V segment lost 4 bases, leaving 11 bases of the junction unmatched. CDR3 DNA sequence: TGTGCCACCAGTGACTCGGCCGGGACAGGGTGGGACGAGCAGTACTTC. Its protein is CATSDSAGTGWDEQYF.

This chain joins TRBV18 and TRBJ1-5; a possible D gene is TRBD1 (6 bases). V was shortened by 4 bases and J by 0 bases, with 16 bases between the two germline ends. CDR1 KGHSH and CDR2 LQKENI come from the germline V gene. This CDR3 region has 17 residues. The CDR3 region has the DNA TGTGCCAGCTCACTTCGGGACACCGGATATAGCAATCAGCCCCAGCATTTT. Protein sequence: CASSLRDTGYSNQPQHF.

This rearrangement joins TRBV29-1 to TRBJ2-7; D is perhaps TRBD2 (6 bases). The CDR3 is 13 amino acids. CDR1 is SQVTM and CDR2 is ANQGSEA in the germline V gene. Deletions cut 6 bases from V and 0 bases from J, with 12 bases between. The DNA of the CDR3 is TGCAGCGTCTCCGGGACTGGCTCCTACGAGCAGTACTTC. Its protein is CSVSGTGSYEQYF.

The chain recombines TRBV10-3 with TRBJ2-1, with TRBD2 matching over 12 bases. Germline V lookup: CDR1 ENHRY, CDR2 SYGVKD. J gave up 7 bases and V 6 bases, and 10 bases lay outside the gene matches. The CDR3 runs 16 residues. The DNA of the CDR3 is TGTGCCATCAGCGCCCCTAGCGGGAGGGCCCGGAATGAGCAGTTCTTC. As protein: CAISAPSGRARNEQFF.

The V gene is TRBV12-3 or TRBV12-4, the J gene TRBJ2-1; D is perhaps TRBD2 (6 bases). V lost 2 bases and J 15 bases, leaving 17 bases between the germline ends. The CDR3 covers 13 residues. The CDR3 region is CASSLSGTSLSFF. As DNA, the CDR3 is TGTGCCAGCAGTTTATCAGGGACTTCTTTGTCGTTCTTC.

The chain uses TRBV14 and TRBJ1-6; 7 bases align to TRBD1. Germline V gene sequence: CDR1 SGHDN, CDR2 FVKESK. V was pared by 1 base and J by 4 bases, with 16 bases of the junction left unmatched. This CDR3 has 20 residues. The CDR3 DNA sequence: TGTGCCAGCAGCCAAGGGTTGAAACCGGGACAGACACCTTATAATTCACCCCTCCACTTT. This translates into CASSQGLKPGQTPYNSPLHF.

The V gene is TRBV7-8, the J gene TRBJ1-2, with 7 bases matching TRBD1. The ends lost 5 bases at V and 4 bases at J; junction bases unmatched: 10. This CDR3 spans 15 amino acids. CDR1 SGHVS and CDR2 FQNEAQ come from the germline V gene. The CDR3 loop is CASSPGTANIYGYTF. CDR3 DNA: TGTGCCAGCAGCCCCGGGACAGCTAACATCTATGGCTACACCTTC.

The chain uses TRBV7-9 and TRBJ2-4; 8 nucleotides match TRBD1. Germline loops: CDR1 SEHNR, CDR2 FQNEAQ (reference sequence). The CDR3 totals 14 residues. Trimming at V came to 2 bases and at J to 8 bases, leaving 5 bases not matched to a gene. CDR3: CASSLSQGDDIQYF. In nucleotides, the CDR3 is TGTGCCAGCAGCTTATCACAGGGGGACGACATTCAGTACTTC.

For the CDR3, the DNA is TGTGCCAGCCAATTGAGGAGCTCCTATAATTCACCCCTCCACTTT. Amino acids: CASQLRSSYNSPLHF. The rearrangement joins TRBV25-1 to TRBJ1-6; D gene uncertain. The CDR3 covers 15 residues. Germline-derived CDR1 and CDR2 are MGHDK and SYGVNS. The V end lost 8 bases, the J end lost 0 bases, and 11 bases lay between the germline ends.

V is TRBV5-4 and J is TRBJ1-1; TRBD1 is a possible D gene (6 bases). V was trimmed by 0 bases and J by 0 bases, leaving 9 bases between them. The CDR3 sequence is 15 residues long. Germline V CDR1 and CDR2: SGHNT, YYREEE (reference sequence). CDR3 sequence (DNA): TGTGCCAGCAGCTTGGCACAGGGTATGAACACTGAAGCTTTCTTT. Amino acid sequence: CASSLAQGMNTEAFF. Together with reference TRBV5-4 and TRBJ1-1, the CDR3 gives the full variable domain: ETGVTQSPTHLIKTRGQQVTLRCSSQSGHNTVSWYQQALGQGPQFIFQYYREEENGRGNFPPRFSGLQFPNYSSELNVNALELDDSALYLCASSLAQGMNTEAFFGQGTRLTVV.

This chain joins TRBV5-1 and TRBJ2-1; TRBD2 matches at 8 bases. Trimming at V came to 0 bases and at J to 4 bases, leaving 6 bases not matched to a gene. Germline CDR1 and CDR2: SGHRS and YFSETQ. CDR3 size: 16 residues. CDR3 nucleotide sequence: TGCGCCAGCAGCTTGGTTTCTTCGGGGGGGTACAATGAGCAGTTCTTC. Protein sequence: CASSLVSSGGYNEQFF.

This clone was counted a few times. V and J are TRBV2 and TRBJ1-5, with D possibly matching TRBD1 (5 bases). The V end was cut by 3 bases, the J end by 4 bases, with 13 bases between. In germline, CDR1 is SNHLY, CDR2 FYNNEI. The CDR3 has 15 amino acids. This CDR3 is CASSDLSGENQPQHF. The CDR3 bases are TGTGCCAGCAGTGATTTGTCGGGGGAAAATCAGCCCCAGCATTTT.

The CDR3 DNA sequence: TGCGCCAGCAGCTTGGAGGAAAGGGGCCCCTACGAGCAGTACTTC. Its protein is CASSLEERGPYEQYF. The chain employs TRBV5-1 and TRBJ2-7; the D gene is possibly TRBD1 (5 bases). V shed 0 bases and J shed 2 bases, with 12 bases lying between them. The CDR3 is made up of 15 amino acids. From germline, CDR1 is SGHRS and CDR2 YFSETQ.